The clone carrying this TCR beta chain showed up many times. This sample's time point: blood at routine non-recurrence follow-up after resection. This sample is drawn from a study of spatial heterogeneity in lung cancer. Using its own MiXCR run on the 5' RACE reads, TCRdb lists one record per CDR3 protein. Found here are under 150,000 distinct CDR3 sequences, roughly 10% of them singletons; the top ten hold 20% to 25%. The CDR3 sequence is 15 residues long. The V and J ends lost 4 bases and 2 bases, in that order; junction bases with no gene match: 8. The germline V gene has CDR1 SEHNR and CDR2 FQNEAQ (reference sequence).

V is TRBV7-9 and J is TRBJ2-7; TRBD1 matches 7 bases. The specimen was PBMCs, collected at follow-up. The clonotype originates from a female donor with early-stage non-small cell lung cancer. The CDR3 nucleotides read TGTGCCAGCAGCTCCCCCGGGACAGTGACCTACGAGCAGTACTTC. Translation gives CASSSPGTVTYEQYF.